A single sample gave rise to the 26 T cell receptor beta chains below, sequenced in a study of shared clonotypes between healthy human individuals. Method: immunoSEQ multiplex PCR; TCRdb's copy keeps in-frame clones and lacks some. The sample lists fewer than 600,000 clones, more than 70% occurring once. The sequencing sample was made of PBMCs. Receptors were obtained from a middle-aged woman in good health. Some clones in this sample may be carry-over from other donors' samples.

The CDR3 bases are TGTGCCAGCAGCCAAGAGGTAGGGGGGGCCAGCTATGGCTACACCTTC. It encodes CASSQEVGGASYGYTF. The chain uses TRBV4-2 and TRBJ1-2; TRBD1 is a possible D gene (6 bases). Trimming left V 0 bases short and J 4 bases short, with 15 bases between. Germline values: CDR1 LGHNA, CDR2 YNFKEQ. There are 16 residues in the CDR3.

This chain joins TRBV4-1 and TRBJ1-4; D gene uncertain. Trimming took off 2 bases at V and 8 bases at J, with 12 bases between the two ends. CDR1 is MGHRA, CDR2 YSYEKL, per germline. This CDR3 is built from 14 residues. This CDR3 is CASSQIKLREKLFF. CDR3 bases: TGCGCCAGCAGCCAAATAAAATTGCGGGAAAAACTGTTTTTT.

The V call is TRBV30, the J call TRBJ1-4; D call uncertain. Germline V gene lookup returns CDR1 GTSNPN and CDR2 SVGIG (reference sequence). The CDR3 loop spans 12 amino acids. V was pared by 3 bases and J by 7 bases, with 9 bases between. The CDR3 region is CAWRASGEKLFF. The CDR3 DNA is TGTGCCTGGAGGGCCTCGGGTGAAAAACTGTTTTTT.

This clone was counted once. This specimen includes other DNA sequences encoding the same CDR3. The chain recombines TRBV6-1 with TRBJ2-7, with 13 bases identical to TRBD2. Germline V gene lookup returns CDR1 MNHNS and CDR2 SASEGT. The ends lost 4 bases at V and 2 bases at J; junction bases unmatched: 2. The CDR3 has 15 residues. CDR3 sequence: CASSGTSGSAYEQYF. The CDR3 DNA sequence: TGTGCCAGCAGTGGGACTAGCGGGAGTGCCTACGAGCAGTACTTC.

This clone was recorded once. This chain links TRBV5-4 with TRBJ1-1; D possibly corresponds to TRBD1 (6 bases). The CDR3 extends over 15 amino acids. Germline V gives CDR1 SGHNT, CDR2 YYREEE (reference sequence). Trimming took off 4 bases at V and 1 base at J, with 14 bases between the two ends. CDR3 coding DNA: TGTGCCAGCAGCCTCGCGGGGGGCAGGAACACTGAAGCTTTCTTT. As protein: CASSLAGGRNTEAFF.

The chain couples TRBV15 to TRBJ1-3, with D unresolved. Germline CDR1 reads LNHNV; CDR2 reads YYDKDF (reference sequence). The CDR3 totals 15 residues. Trimming shortened V by 0 bases and J by 1 base, and 7 bases separated the two germline ends. CDR3 nucleotide sequence: TGTGCCACCAGCAGAGATCGGCTGTCTGGAAACACCATATATTTT. It specifies CATSRDRLSGNTIYF.

The V gene is TRBV7-9, the J gene TRBJ1-1; maybe TRBD1 (6 bases). Germline CDR1 reads SEHNR; CDR2 reads FQNEAQ (reference sequence). V lost 5 bases, J lost 10 bases, and 11 bases lay in between. CDR3 length: 11 residues. CDR3 bases: TGTGCCAGCAGCGCCGGACAGACAGCTTTCTTT. As protein: CASSAGQTAFF. The full variable domain, in which reference TRBV7-9 and TRBJ1-1 provide the parts outside the CDR3, is DTGVSQNPRHKITKRGQNVTFRCDPISEHNRLYWYRQTLGQGPEFLTYFQNEAQLEKSRLLSDRFSAERPKGSFSTLEIQRTEQGDSAMYLCASSAGQTAFFGQGTRLTVV.

The gene calls are TRBV28 and TRBJ2-3; 12 positions match TRBD2. V lost 6 bases, J lost 6 bases, and 7 bases stayed unmatched. The CDR3 sequence is 15 residues long. CDR1 MDHEN and CDR2 SYDVKM come from the germline V gene. The CDR3 spells CASSRLAGAWDTQYF. DNA for the CDR3: TGTGCCAGCAGCCGACTAGCGGGAGCATGGGATACGCAGTATTTT.

In its sample, this clone was seen once. This chain joins TRBV14 and TRBJ2-1; D perhaps matches TRBD1 (6 bases). The V end was cut by 8 bases, the J end by 4 bases, with 12 bases between. The CDR3 has 13 residues. Per germline, CDR1 SGHDN and CDR2 FVKESK. The CDR3 is CASGGRVYNEQFF. CDR3 coding DNA: TGTGCCAGCGGGGGCAGGGTATACAATGAGCAGTTCTTC.

Comment on this clone: This likely traces to a read error, being one base from a far larger clone. CDR3 sequence reads: CASSRGGGAEAFF. The CDR3 DNA sequence: TGTGCCAGCAGCCGGGGGGGTGGCGCTGAAGCTTTCTTT. The gene calls are TRBV9 and TRBJ1-1; a weak D match, TRBD1 (5 bases). This CDR3 comprises 13 residues. Trimming stripped 4 bases from V and 6 bases from J, with 13 bases between. The germline V gene has CDR1 SGDLS and CDR2 YYNGEE.

The chain uses TRBV11-2 and TRBJ2-2; 10 nucleotides align to TRBD2. Germline CDR1 is SGHAT and CDR2 is FQNNGV. V was pared by 5 bases and J by 4 bases, with 4 bases of the junction left unmatched. CDR3 length: 15 residues. CDR3 bases: TGTGCCAGCAGCCCTAGCGGGAGTCTCACCGGGGAGCTGTTTTTT. It translates to CASSPSGSLTGELFF.

Comments on this clone: At one boundary the junction diverges from the germline segment, which might be a read error. This chain connects TRBV7-7 to TRBJ2-3; no reliable D call. The CDR3 is 14 amino acids. In germline, CDR1 is SSHAT, CDR2 FNYEAQ (reference sequence). The CDR3 protein is CASSLNPQADTQYF. The CDR3 coding sequence is TGTGCTAGCAGCTTAAATCCTCAGGCAGATACGCAGTATTTT.

J is TRBJ2-1 and V is TRBV28; 10 bases are shared with TRBD2. The junction had 9 bases not matched to a gene; V was cut back by 2 bases and J by 14 bases. Per germline, CDR1 MDHEN and CDR2 SYDVKM. The CDR3 consists of 14 residues. CDR3 bases: TGTGCCAGCAGTTTAGGGGGAGCGGGAGGGGGCGAGTTCTTC. Protein: CASSLGGAGGGEFF.

The chain is built from TRBV5-1 and TRBJ2-1; D is uncertain. V lost 0 bases to trimming and J lost 8 bases, with 15 bases between them. Germline-derived CDR1 and CDR2 are SGHRS and YFSETQ. The CDR3 is 15 amino acids. CDR3 sequence reads: CASSLASPRADEQFF. The CDR3 DNA reads TGCGCCAGCAGCTTGGCAAGCCCTAGGGCAGATGAGCAGTTCTTC.

J is TRBJ2-3 and V is TRBV11-3; D may be TRBD2 (6 bases). Trimming pared 5 bases from V and 10 bases from J, leaving 16 bases between. From germline, CDR1 is SGHNT and CDR2 YENEEA. This CDR3 contains 13 residues. CDR3 in amino acids: CASSQLAGGAQYF. CDR3 nucleotide sequence: TGTGCCAGCAGCCAACTAGCTGGGGGTGCGCAGTATTTT.

The chain employs TRBV20-1 and TRBJ1-4, with D maybe TRBD1 (5 bases). V was pared by 6 bases and J by 6 bases, with 8 bases between. The CDR3 spans 11 residues. The germline gives CDR1 DFQATT, CDR2 SNEGSKA (reference sequence). CDR3 coding DNA: TGCAGTGCGGGACGTTATGAAAAACTGTTTTTT. Protein product: CSAGRYEKLFF.

This chain connects TRBV4-1 to TRBJ2-5; 8 nucleotides agree with TRBD1. In germline, CDR1 is MGHRA, CDR2 YSYEKL. The V gene end was trimmed by 3 bases and the J gene end by 7 bases; junction bases not matched to a gene: 10. The CDR3 contains 15 residues. Written as DNA, the CDR3 is TGCGCCAGCAGCCATATGACAGGGGATGGCGTGACCCAGTACTTC. It codes for CASSHMTGDGVTQYF.

This clone occurred once. The junction departs from germline at one end; a sequencing error may be responsible. This rearrangement joins TRBV7-3 to TRBJ2-5; D not certain. The V gene's germline CDR1 is SGHTA and CDR2 FQGTGA. The CDR3 has 13 amino acids. The CDR3 DNA reads as TGTGCCAGCAGCCTAACAGTACAAGAGACCCAGTACTTC. Translating gives CASSLTVQETQYF. Drawing the rest from reference TRBV7-3 and TRBJ2-5, the complete variable domain is GAGVSQTPSNKVTEKGKYVELRCDPISGHTALYWYRQSLGQGPEFLIYFQGTGAADDSGLPNDRFFAVRPEGSVSTLKIQRTERGDSAVYLCASSLTVQETQYFGPGTRLLVL.

This rearrangement joins TRBV18 to TRBJ2-2, with no clear D. Germline V gene sequence: CDR1 KGHSH, CDR2 LQKENI. The CDR3 is 12 residues long. V was clipped by 3 bases and J by 5 bases, with 4 bases between them. The CDR3 DNA is TGTGCCAGCTCACCTACGACCGGGGAGCTGTTTTTT. This codes for CASSPTTGELFF.

The chain carries TRBV30 and TRBJ2-5, with 7 positions matching TRBD2. The CDR3 extends over 14 amino acids. The germline gives CDR1 GTSNPN, CDR2 SVGIG (reference sequence). V lost 0 bases and J lost 5; bases outside the gene matches: 6. The CDR3 coding sequence is TGTGCCTGGAGTGTATCTTCGGGAGGTGAGACCCAGTACTTC. The encoded protein is CAWSVSSGGETQYF.

The V call is TRBV28, the J call TRBJ2-1, with 9 bases that match TRBD2. V was clipped by 7 bases and J by 7 bases; unmatched bases: 8. The CDR3 has 14 amino acids. CDR1 and CDR2 from the germline V gene are MDHEN and SYDVKM. CDR3 amino acids: CASIKGLAGNEQFF. The CDR3 nucleotides are TGTGCCAGCATTAAGGGGCTAGCGGGAAATGAGCAGTTCTTC.

Remarks on this clone: The same CDR3 is also encoded by other DNA sequences in this sample. V is TRBV28 and J is TRBJ1-2; no definite D call. Trimming cost V 2 bases and J 4 bases, with 5 bases left between them. In germline, CDR1 is MDHEN, CDR2 SYDVKM. The CDR3 runs to 12 residues. The DNA of the CDR3 is TGTGCCAGCAGTTTAAATGGCTATGGCTACACCTTC. Translation gives CASSLNGYGYTF.

This chain links TRBV6-1 with TRBJ2-1, with TRBD2 matching 12 bases. Germline loops: CDR1 MNHNS, CDR2 SASEGT. The CDR3 has 15 residues. The ends lost 7 bases at V and 7 bases at J; junction bases unmatched: 8. CDR3 bases: TGTGCCAGCACTCTCCTAGCGGGAGGGCCGAATGAGCAGTTCTTC. Residues: CASTLLAGGPNEQFF.

The table lists this clone with a count of one. This chain connects TRBV18 to TRBJ2-1; 8 bases agree with TRBD2. Germline assignment: CDR1 KGHSH and CDR2 LQKENI. V was pared by 3 bases and J by 2 bases, with 6 bases of the junction left unmatched. The CDR3 has 16 amino acids. The CDR3 region has the DNA TGTGCCAGCTCACCGGGCTCACTAGCGGCCTACAATGAGCAGTTCTTC. Residues: CASSPGSLAAYNEQFF.

The chain links TRBV7-2 to TRBJ2-2; 11 bases fit TRBD2. This CDR3 has 14 amino acids. V gave up 10 bases and J gave up 5 bases; unmatched junction bases: 6. In germline, CDR1 is SGHTA, CDR2 FQGNSA. This CDR3 is CATGLAGGTGELFF. The CDR3 nucleotides are TGTGCCACCGGCCTAGCGGGAGGAACCGGGGAGCTGTTTTTT.

The CDR3 DNA is TGTGCCAGCAGCTTGAATCTTGGGCTAGCGGCTCGGAATGAGCAGTTCTTC. This encodes CASSLNLGLAARNEQFF. V usage is TRBV5-6 and J usage is TRBJ2-1, with 7 bases that match TRBD2. The germline CDR1 and CDR2 sequences are SGHDT and YYEEEE. V lost 1 base, J lost 7 bases, and 14 bases stayed unmatched. The CDR3 consists of 17 residues. The variable domain in full, with the rest retrieved from reference TRBV5-6 and TRBJ2-1, is DAGVTQSPTHLIKTRGQQVTLRCSPKSGHDTVSWYQQALGQGPQFIFQYYEEEERQRGNFPDRFSGHQFPNYSSELNVNALLLGDSALYLCASSLNLGLAARNEQFFGPGTRLTVL.